This is a list of T cell receptor beta chains from one sample in a study of blood T cell repertoires in COVID-19. Produced via immunoSEQ multiplex PCR; TCRdb's table is partial and in-frame only. The table has approximately 90,000 clones, 70% to 90% seen once. The sequencing input was peripheral blood. The receptors come from a human donor with acute or convalescent COVID-19. The donor label of this sample is uncertain. The CDR3 runs from the conserved cysteine through the conserved F or W. D genes are given only for firm matches.

len: 11; d_gene: .; v_gene: TRBV3-1/TRBV3-2; CDR3aa: CASRQEETQYF
len: 13; d_gene: TRBD1; v_gene: TRBV3-1/TRBV3-2; CDR3aa: CASSNRDRVEAFF
len: 17; d_gene: .; v_gene: TRBV5-1; CDR3aa: CASSRDTAFNSGNTIYF
len: 15; d_gene: TRBD1; v_gene: TRBV5-6; CDR3aa: CASSLRSQGVYGYTF
len: 14; d_gene: .; v_gene: TRBV24-1; CDR3aa: CATSAAHGIYEQYF
len: 14; d_gene: .; v_gene: TRBV28; CDR3aa: CASSRRTANYGYTF
len: 14; d_gene: .; v_gene: TRBV9; CDR3aa: CASSVGSSGSPLHF
len: 14; d_gene: TRBD1; v_gene: TRBV3-1/TRBV3-2; CDR3aa: CASSRQGVAGELFF
len: 13; d_gene: .; v_gene: TRBV20-1; CDR3aa: CSASRGGGNEQFF
len: 15; d_gene: TRBD2; v_gene: TRBV2; CDR3aa: CASSRLAGGRETQYF
len: 14; d_gene: .; v_gene: TRBV5-1; CDR3aa: CASAPGDPREEQFF
len: 14; d_gene: .; v_gene: TRBV30; CDR3aa: CAWSVQANSGELFF
len: 15; d_gene: TRBD1; v_gene: TRBV19; CDR3aa: CASSIDTGAGSPLHF
len: 13; d_gene: .; v_gene: TRBV28; CDR3aa: CASSFLAGIGYTF
len: 17; d_gene: TRBD2; v_gene: TRBV9; CDR3aa: CASSVAGTSGGRSEQYF
len: 19; d_gene: TRBD2; v_gene: TRBV4-3; CDR3aa: CASSHSPGTSGGELNEQFF
len: 18; d_gene: .; v_gene: TRBV6-4; CDR3aa: CASGDLNTTTALNTEAFF
len: 15; d_gene: .; v_gene: TRBV5-8; CDR3aa: CASSLASGYSYEQYF
len: 16; d_gene: TRBD2; v_gene: TRBV4-3; CDR3aa: CASSQGLAGGGDTQYF
len: 13; d_gene: .; v_gene: TRBV5-1; CDR3aa: CASSPRDSYEQYF
len: 15; d_gene: .; v_gene: TRBV11-1; CDR3aa: CASSSGQHSGNTIYF
len: 16; d_gene: TRBD1; v_gene: TRBV11-3; CDR3aa: CASSPRQGGGEEKLFF
len: 16; d_gene: TRBD2; v_gene: TRBV30; CDR3aa: CAWSVRRTSGGYEQFF